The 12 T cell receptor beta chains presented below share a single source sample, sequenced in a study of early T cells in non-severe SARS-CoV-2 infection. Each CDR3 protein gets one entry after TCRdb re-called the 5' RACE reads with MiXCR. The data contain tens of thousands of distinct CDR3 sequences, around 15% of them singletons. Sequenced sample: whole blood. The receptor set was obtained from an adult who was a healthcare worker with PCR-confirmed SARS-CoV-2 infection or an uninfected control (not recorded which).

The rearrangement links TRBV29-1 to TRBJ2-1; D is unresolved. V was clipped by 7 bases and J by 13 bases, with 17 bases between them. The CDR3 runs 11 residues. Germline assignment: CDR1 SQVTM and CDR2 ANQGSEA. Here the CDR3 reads CSAALSLQQFF. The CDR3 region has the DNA TGCAGCGCCGCGTTAAGTTTGCAACAGTTCTTC.

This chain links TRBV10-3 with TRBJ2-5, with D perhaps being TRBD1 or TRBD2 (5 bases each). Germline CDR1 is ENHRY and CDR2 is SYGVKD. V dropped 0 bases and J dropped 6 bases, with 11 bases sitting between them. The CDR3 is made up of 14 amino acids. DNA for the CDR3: TGTGCCATCAGTGAGTCCTCAGGGAGCCAGACCCAGTACTTC. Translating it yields CAISESSGSQTQYF.

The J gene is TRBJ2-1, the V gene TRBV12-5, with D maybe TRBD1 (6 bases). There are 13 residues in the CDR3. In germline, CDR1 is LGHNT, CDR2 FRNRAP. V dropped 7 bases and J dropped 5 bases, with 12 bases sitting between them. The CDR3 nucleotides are TGTGCTAGTGAAGGGGGACCCCACAATGAGCAGTTCTTC. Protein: CASEGGPHNEQFF.

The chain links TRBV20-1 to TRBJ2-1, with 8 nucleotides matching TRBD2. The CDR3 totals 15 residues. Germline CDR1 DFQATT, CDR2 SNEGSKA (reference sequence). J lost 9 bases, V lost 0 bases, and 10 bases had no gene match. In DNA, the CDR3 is TGCAGTGCTAGAGACCCGGGGGGAGCGGGGGCTGAGCAGTTCTTC. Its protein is CSARDPGGAGAEQFF.

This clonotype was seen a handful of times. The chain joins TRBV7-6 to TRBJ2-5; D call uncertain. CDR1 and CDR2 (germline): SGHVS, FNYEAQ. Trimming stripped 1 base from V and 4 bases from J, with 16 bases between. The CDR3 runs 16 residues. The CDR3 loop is CASSLEWASTGETQYF. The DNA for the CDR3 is TGTGCCAGCAGCTTAGAGTGGGCGAGCACTGGAGAGACCCAGTACTTC.

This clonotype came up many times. CDR3 sequence: CASSQEGLGGYTF. The CDR3 coding sequence is TGTGCCAGCAGCCAAGAAGGACTAGGCGGCTACACCTTC. V gene TRBV3-1 combines with J gene TRBJ1-2; D gene uncertain. Trimming removed 0 bases at V and 8 bases at J, with 10 bases between. This CDR3 comprises 13 residues. The germline V gene encodes CDR1 LGHDT and CDR2 YNNKEL (reference sequence).

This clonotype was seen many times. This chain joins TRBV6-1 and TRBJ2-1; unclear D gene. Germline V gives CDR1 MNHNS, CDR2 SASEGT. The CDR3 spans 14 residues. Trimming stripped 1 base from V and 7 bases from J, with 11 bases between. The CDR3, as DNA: TGTGCCAGCAGTGAAGGTAGTCATTCGAATGAGCAGTTCTTC. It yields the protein CASSEGSHSNEQFF.

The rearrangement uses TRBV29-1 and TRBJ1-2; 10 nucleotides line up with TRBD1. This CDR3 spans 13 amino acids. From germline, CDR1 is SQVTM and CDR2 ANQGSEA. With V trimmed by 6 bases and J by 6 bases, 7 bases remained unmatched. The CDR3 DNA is TGCAGCGTCGACGGACAGGGGGGGAATGGCTACACCTTC. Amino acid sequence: CSVDGQGGNGYTF.

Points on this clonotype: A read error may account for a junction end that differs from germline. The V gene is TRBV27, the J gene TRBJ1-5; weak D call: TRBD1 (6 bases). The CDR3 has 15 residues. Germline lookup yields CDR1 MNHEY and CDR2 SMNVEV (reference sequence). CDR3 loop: CASRLRGQGYQPQQF. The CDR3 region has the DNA TGTGCCAGCAGGCTCCGGGGGCAGGGCTATCAGCCCCAGCAATTT.

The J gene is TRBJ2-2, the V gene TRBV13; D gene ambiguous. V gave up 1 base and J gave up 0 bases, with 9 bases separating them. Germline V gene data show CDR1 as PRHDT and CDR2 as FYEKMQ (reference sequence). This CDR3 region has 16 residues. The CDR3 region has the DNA TGTGCCAGCAGCTTAGCTGTTACCTCGAACACCGGGGAGCTGTTTTTT. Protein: CASSLAVTSNTGELFF.

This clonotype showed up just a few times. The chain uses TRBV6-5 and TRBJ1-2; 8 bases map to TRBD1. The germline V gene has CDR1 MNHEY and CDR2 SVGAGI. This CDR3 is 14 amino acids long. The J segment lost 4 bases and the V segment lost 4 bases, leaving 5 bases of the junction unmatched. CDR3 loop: CASSFDRGSYGYTF. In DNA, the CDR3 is TGTGCCAGCAGTTTTGACAGGGGAAGCTATGGCTACACCTTC.

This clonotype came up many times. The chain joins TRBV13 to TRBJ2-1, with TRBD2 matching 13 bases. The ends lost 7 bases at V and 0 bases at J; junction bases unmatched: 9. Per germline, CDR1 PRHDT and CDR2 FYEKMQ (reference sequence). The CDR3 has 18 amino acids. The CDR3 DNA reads TGTGCCAGCACCCGGGGGACTAGCGGGGTTGACTCCTACAATGAGCAGTTCTTC. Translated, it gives CASTRGTSGVDSYNEQFF.